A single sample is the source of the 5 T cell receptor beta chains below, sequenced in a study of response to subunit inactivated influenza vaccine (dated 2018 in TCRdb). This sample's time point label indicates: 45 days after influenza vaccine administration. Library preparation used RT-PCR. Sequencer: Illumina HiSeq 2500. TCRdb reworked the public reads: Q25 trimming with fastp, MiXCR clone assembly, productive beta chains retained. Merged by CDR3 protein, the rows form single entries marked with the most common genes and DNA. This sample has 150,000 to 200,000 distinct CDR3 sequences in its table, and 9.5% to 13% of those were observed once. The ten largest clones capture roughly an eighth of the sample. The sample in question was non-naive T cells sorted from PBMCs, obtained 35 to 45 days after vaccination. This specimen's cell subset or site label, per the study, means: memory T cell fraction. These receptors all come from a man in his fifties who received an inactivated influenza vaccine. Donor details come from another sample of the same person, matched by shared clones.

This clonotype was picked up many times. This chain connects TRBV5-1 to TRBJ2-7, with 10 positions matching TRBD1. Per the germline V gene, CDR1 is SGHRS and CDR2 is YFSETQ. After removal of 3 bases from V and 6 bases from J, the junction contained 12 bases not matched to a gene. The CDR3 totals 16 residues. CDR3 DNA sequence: TGCGCCAGCAGCTGGGGGGGAGACAGGGGGCGTCTCGAGCAGTACTTC. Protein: CASSWGGDRGRLEQYF.

CDR3 DNA sequence: TGTGCCAGCAGCCAAGGTTTCAGGGCTGGGGCCAACGTCCTGACTTTC. Its protein is CASSQGFRAGANVLTF. The V call is TRBV3-1, the J call TRBJ2-6, with a possible D match to TRBD1 (5 bases). V was clipped by 1 base and J by 2 bases, with 9 bases between them. Germline loops: CDR1 LGHDT, CDR2 YNNKEL (reference sequence). The CDR3 length is 16 residues.

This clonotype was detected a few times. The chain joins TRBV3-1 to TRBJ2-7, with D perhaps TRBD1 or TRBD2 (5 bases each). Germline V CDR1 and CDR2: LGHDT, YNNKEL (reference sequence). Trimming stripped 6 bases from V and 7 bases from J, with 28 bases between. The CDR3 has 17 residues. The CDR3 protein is CASRETGTTGPRKEQYF. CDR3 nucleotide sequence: TGTGCCAGCAGGGAAACAGGTACTACGGGACCCCGAAAAGAGCAGTACTTC.

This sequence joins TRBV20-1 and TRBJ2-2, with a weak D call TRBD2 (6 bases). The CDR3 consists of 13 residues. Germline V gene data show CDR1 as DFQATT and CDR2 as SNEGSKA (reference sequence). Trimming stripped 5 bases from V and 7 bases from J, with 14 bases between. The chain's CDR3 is CSARSQGGGELFF. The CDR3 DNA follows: TGCAGTGCTCGCTCTCAGGGAGGCGGGGAGCTGTTTTTT.

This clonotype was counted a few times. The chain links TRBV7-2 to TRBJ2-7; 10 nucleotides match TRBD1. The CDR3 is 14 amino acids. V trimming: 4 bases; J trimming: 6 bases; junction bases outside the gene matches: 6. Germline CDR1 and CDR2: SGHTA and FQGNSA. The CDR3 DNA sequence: TGTGCCAGCAGCTCTCGGACAGGGGGGAGCGAGCAGTACTTC. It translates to CASSSRTGGSEQYF.